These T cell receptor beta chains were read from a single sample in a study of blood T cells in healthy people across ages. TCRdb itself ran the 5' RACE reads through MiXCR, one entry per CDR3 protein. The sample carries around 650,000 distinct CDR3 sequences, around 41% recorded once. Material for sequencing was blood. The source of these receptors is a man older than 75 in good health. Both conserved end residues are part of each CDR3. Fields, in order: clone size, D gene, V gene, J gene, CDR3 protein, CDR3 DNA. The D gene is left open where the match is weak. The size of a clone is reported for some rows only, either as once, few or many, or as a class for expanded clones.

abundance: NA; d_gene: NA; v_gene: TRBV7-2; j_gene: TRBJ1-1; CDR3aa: CASSSQGVNTEAFF; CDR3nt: TGTGCCAGCAGCTCACAGGGTGTGAACACTGAAGCTTTCTTT
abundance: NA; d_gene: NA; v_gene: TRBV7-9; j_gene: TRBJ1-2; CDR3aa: CASSPRASGYGYTF; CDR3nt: TGTGCCAGCAGCCCCCGGGCCTCCGGCTATGGCTACACCTTC
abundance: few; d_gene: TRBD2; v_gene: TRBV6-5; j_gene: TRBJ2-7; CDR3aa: CASSYSQRDLYEQYF; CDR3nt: TGTGCCAGCAGTTACTCGCAGCGGGACCTCTACGAGCAGTACTTC
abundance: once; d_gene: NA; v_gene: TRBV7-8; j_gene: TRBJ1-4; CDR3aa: CASSLVRLLGEKLFF; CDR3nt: TGTGCCAGCAGCTTAGTTCGGCTCCTTGGCGAAAAACTGTTTTTT
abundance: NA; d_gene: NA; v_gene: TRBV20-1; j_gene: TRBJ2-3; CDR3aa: CSARLAEGTDMQYF; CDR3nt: TGCAGTGCTAGATTGGCAGAGGGCACAGATATGCAGTATTTT
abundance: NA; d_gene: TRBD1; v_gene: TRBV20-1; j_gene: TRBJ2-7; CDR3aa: CSARTGLSFYEQYF; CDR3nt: TGCAGTGCGAGGACAGGGCTGTCCTTCTACGAGCAGTACTTC
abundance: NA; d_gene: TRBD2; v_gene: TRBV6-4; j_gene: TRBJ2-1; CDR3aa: CASKESGRDEQFF; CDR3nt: TGTGCCAGCAAGGAAAGCGGGAGAGATGAGCAGTTCTTC
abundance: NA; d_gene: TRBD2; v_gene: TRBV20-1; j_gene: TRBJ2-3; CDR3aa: CSAKPGISGRGDTQYF; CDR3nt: TGCAGTGCAAAACCCGGGATCAGCGGGAGAGGAGATACGCAGTATTTT
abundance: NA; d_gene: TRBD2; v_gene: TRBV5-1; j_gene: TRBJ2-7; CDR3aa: CASSLGLSGRSHEQYF; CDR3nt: TGCGCCAGCAGCTTGGGGTTAAGCGGGAGGTCCCACGAGCAGTACTTC
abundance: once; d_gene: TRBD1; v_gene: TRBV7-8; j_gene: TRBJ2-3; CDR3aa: CASSPGQGRTGKYF; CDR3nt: TGTGCCAGCAGCCCTGGACAGGGCCGCACGGGGAAGTATTTT
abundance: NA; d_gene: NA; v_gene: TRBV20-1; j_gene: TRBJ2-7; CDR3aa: CSARGRDGHYEQYF; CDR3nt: TGCAGTGCTAGAGGCCGGGACGGACACTACGAGCAGTACTTC
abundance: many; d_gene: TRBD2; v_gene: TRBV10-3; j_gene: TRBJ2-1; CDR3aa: CAILKAGGPQDEQFF; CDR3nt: TGTGCCATCTTAAAAGCGGGGGGGCCTCAGGATGAGCAGTTCTTC
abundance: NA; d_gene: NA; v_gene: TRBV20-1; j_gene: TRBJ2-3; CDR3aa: CSARAGPGRGRADTQYF; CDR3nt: TGCAGTGCTAGAGCGGGCCCTGGGAGGGGGCGCGCAGATACGCAGTATTTT
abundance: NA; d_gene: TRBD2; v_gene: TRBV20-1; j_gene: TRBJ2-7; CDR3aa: CSGLARAYEQYF; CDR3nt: TGCAGTGGACTAGCGCGTGCCTACGAGCAGTACTTC
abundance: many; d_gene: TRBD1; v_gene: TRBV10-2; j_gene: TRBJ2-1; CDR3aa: CASRDGTGQYNEQFF; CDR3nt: TGCGCCAGCAGGGATGGGACAGGGCAGTACAATGAGCAGTTCTTC
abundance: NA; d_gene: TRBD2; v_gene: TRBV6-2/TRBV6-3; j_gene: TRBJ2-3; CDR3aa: CASGLAGVTQYF; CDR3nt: TGTGCCAGCGGCCTAGCGGGAGTTACGCAGTATTTT
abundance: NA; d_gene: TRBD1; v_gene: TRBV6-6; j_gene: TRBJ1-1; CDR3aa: CASSYGGTGGDTEAFF; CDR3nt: TGTGCCAGCAGTTACGGGGGGACAGGGGGGGACACTGAAGCTTTCTTT
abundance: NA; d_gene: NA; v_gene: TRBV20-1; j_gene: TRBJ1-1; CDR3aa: CSKTRGMSLTEAFF; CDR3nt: TGCAGCAAAACCCGGGGGATGTCGCTCACTGAAGCTTTCTTT
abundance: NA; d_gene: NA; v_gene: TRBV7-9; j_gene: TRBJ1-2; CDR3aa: CASSFAGEYGYTF; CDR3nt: TGTGCCAGCAGCTTTGCAGGGGAGTATGGCTACACCTTC
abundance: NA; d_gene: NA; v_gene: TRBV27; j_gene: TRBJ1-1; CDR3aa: CASSFDSYDTEAFF; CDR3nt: TGTGCCAGCAGTTTCGACAGTTATGACACTGAAGCTTTCTTT
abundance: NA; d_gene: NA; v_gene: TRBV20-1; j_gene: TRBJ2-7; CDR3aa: CSALQVDEQYF; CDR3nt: TGCAGTGCTTTACAGGTCGACGAGCAGTACTTC
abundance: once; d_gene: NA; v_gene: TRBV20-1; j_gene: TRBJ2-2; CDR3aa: CSATNPGRATTGELFF; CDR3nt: TGCAGTGCTACCAACCCGGGCCGCGCCACCACCGGGGAGCTGTTTTTT
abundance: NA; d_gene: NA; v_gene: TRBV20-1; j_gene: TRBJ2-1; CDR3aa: CSARPGTDEQFF; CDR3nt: TGCAGTGCTAGACCGGGGACCGATGAGCAGTTCTTC
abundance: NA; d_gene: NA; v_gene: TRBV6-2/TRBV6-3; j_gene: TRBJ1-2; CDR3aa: CASSYESDYGYTF; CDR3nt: TGTGCCAGCAGTTACGAATCAGACTATGGCTACACCTTC
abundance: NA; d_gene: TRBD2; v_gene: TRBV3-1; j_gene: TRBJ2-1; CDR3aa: CASSQGASGYNEQFF; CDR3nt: TGTGCCAGCAGCCAAGGGGCTAGCGGCTACAATGAGCAGTTCTTC
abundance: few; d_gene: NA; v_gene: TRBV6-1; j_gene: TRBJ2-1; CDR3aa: CASTPQGTRAYNEQFF; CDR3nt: TGTGCCAGCACTCCCCAAGGGACACGCGCCTACAATGAGCAGTTCTTC
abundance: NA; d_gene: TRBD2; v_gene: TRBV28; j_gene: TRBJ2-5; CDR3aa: CASRGTSENRETQYF; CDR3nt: TGTGCCAGCAGGGGGACTAGCGAGAATCGGGAGACCCAGTACTTC
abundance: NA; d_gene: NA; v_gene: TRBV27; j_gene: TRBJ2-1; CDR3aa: CASSPNPRHEQFF; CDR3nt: TGTGCCAGCAGTCCTAACCCCCGTCACGAGCAGTTCTTC
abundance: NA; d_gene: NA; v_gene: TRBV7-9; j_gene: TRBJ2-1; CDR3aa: CASSYMMSSYNEQFF; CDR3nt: TGTGCCAGCAGCTATATGATGAGCTCCTACAATGAGCAGTTCTTC